The entry that follows covers one T cell receptor (beta chain) sequence. Its antigen is still unknown. The sample belongs to a study of long-term antiretroviral therapy in people with HIV. The study's findings and limits: Blood dating 2004 to 2017 may reflect older ART regimens. The repertoire was dominated at all time points by clones expanded before ART. ART adherence was not documented, and neither viral resistance nor therapy changes had any data.

Samples were assayed with immunoSEQ v3.0 at survey level. Method: immunoSEQ multiplex PCR; TCRdb's copy keeps in-frame clones and lacks some. This table holds 25,000 to 35,000 clones, approximately 85% found once. The receptor's source is a man between 18 and 35 years old with HIV. The starting material was unsorted PBMCs, obtained 0.8 years before starting antiretroviral therapy.

The CDR3 DNA sequence: TGTGCCAGTAGTATAGATGGTACGGGGGGAAGTCAGCCCCAGCATTTT. Translating it yields CASSIDGTGGSQPQHF. J is TRBJ1-5 and V is TRBV19; D might be TRBD1 (5 bases). V lost 0 bases to trimming and J lost 6 bases, with 15 bases between them. The CDR3 has 16 amino acids. Germline lookup yields CDR1 LNHDA and CDR2 SQIVND (reference sequence).